This T cell receptor (beta chain) was observed in a study of cytomegalovirus exposure and HLA in healthy donors. Broader study findings: For TCR beta chains, V- and J-gene trimming was later linked to a missense DCLRE1C variant.

The CDR3 totals 13 residues. Trimming stripped 1 base from V and 5 bases from J, with 9 bases between. CDR1 is GTSNPN, CDR2 SVGIG, per germline (reference sequence). A word on this clone: Its antigen is not identified.

Amplification used 60 Vbeta primers and 13 Jbeta primers. Measured with immunoSEQ multiplex PCR; TCRdb has only the in-frame clones, and not every one. The table counts tens of thousands of clones; around 5.9% lies in the top ten. It was healthy bone marrow donors who served as donors. Unrecorded immune exposure was likely among donors, who were nominally healthy when sampled. The receptor was isolated from a human donor in good health. The chain employs TRBV30 and TRBJ1-5; D may be TRBD1 (5 bases). The sequenced sample was PBMCs. The CDR3 region has the DNA TGTGCCTGGAGTGCAGGGTTTGATCAGCCCCAGCATTTT. Translation: CAWSAGFDQPQHF.